One and the same sample provided the 21 T cell receptor beta chains below, sequenced in a study of PD-1 blockade in mismatch repair-deficient tumors. The table came from immunoSEQ multiplex PCR; TCRdb's copy has only in-frame clones and leaves some out. The data show about 130,000 clones, almost 90% seen once. The material was peripheral blood, obtained 70 to 72 weeks after starting pembrolizumab. Source of these receptors: an adult with mismatch repair-deficient cancer.

The rearrangement joins TRBV4-1 to TRBJ2-3, with unresolved D. Germline lookup yields CDR1 MGHRA and CDR2 YSYEKL. The CDR3 loop spans 15 amino acids. The V and J ends lost 4 bases and 0 bases respectively, with 11 bases between them. In nucleotides, the CDR3 is TGCGCCAGCAGCCTAAAAAGTGGGAGCACAGATACGCAGTATTTT. Its protein is CASSLKSGSTDTQYF.

This clone has just a few counts. The chain links TRBV27 to TRBJ2-7; D is uncertain. V was trimmed by 6 bases and J by 2 bases, leaving 8 bases between them. The CDR3 totals 12 residues. Looked up from germline, CDR1 is MNHEY and CDR2 is SMNVEV (reference sequence). CDR3 nucleotides: TGTGCCAGCAGGTCTAGTGCCTACGAGCAGTACTTC. Amino acids: CASRSSAYEQYF.

V usage is TRBV6-5 and J usage is TRBJ1-2; D is ambiguous. The CDR3 loop spans 14 amino acids. Per germline, CDR1 MNHEY and CDR2 SVGAGI. Trimming left V 5 bases short and J 1 base short, with 11 bases between. The CDR3 sequence: CASSKDWGNYGYTF. The CDR3 DNA is TGTGCCAGCAGTAAAGACTGGGGTAACTATGGCTACACCTTC.

This clone has only a few counts. Written as DNA, the CDR3 is TGCGCCAGCAGCTTGGTGGGGGGCGAAAACACTGAAGCTTTCTTT. Amino acids: CASSLVGGENTEAFF. The chain uses TRBV5-1 and TRBJ1-1; possibly TRBD1 for D (6 bases). Deletions cut 0 bases from V and 2 bases from J, with 11 bases between. The CDR3 spans 15 residues. Germline CDR1 SGHRS, CDR2 YFSETQ.

This clone has more than one count but fewer than ten. This rearrangement joins TRBV23-1 to TRBJ2-1; 10 positions match TRBD2. TRBV23-1 carries the ORF label, with uncertain function. The ends lost 1 base at V and 4 bases at J; junction bases unmatched: 13. This CDR3 has 19 residues. The DNA for the CDR3 is TGCGCCAGCAGTCAATGGCTAATTAGCGGGAGGACGGCGTACAATGAGCAGTTCTTC. The encoded protein is CASSQWLISGRTAYNEQFF.

The rearrangement joins TRBV7-8 to TRBJ1-5; D gene unclear. CDR3 size: 13 residues. Germline V gives CDR1 SGHVS, CDR2 FQNEAQ. V lost 1 base and J lost 5, with 6 bases in between. Written as DNA, the CDR3 is TGTGCCAGCAGCTTAGAAAACTATCAGCCCCAGCATTTT. As protein: CASSLENYQPQHF.

This chain links TRBV5-1 with TRBJ1-2; TRBD1 is a possible D gene (5 bases). CDR1 and CDR2 (germline): SGHRS, YFSETQ. The CDR3 contains 15 residues. The V gene lost 0 bases and the J gene lost 2 bases, with 11 bases spanning the gap. In DNA form, the CDR3 reads TGCGCCAGCAGCTTGGCCCGAGGGACGAACTATGGCTACACCTTC. The encoded protein is CASSLARGTNYGYTF.

The J gene is TRBJ2-3, the V gene TRBV28; 13 bases align to TRBD2. The ends lost 5 bases at V and 6 bases at J; junction bases unmatched: 11. The CDR3 contains 17 residues. The germline CDR1 and CDR2 sequences are MDHEN and SYDVKM. The CDR3 DNA follows: TGTGCCAGCAGTCCCATCCGACTAGCGGGAGGTGATGATACGCAGTATTTT. It codes for CASSPIRLAGGDDTQYF.

This chain connects TRBV14 to TRBJ2-5, with D maybe TRBD1 (5 bases). Germline CDR1 reads SGHDN; CDR2 reads FVKESK. Trimming took off 4 bases at V and 3 bases at J, with 15 bases between the two ends. The CDR3 loop spans 15 amino acids. As DNA, the CDR3 is TGTGCCAGCAGCCCATCCCTTTCAGGGAAAGAGACCCAGTACTTC. It is translated as CASSPSLSGKETQYF.

The gene calls are TRBV10-2 and TRBJ1-1, with 8 bases that match TRBD1. The CDR3 extends over 16 amino acids. V trimming: 0 bases; J trimming: 5 bases; junction bases outside the gene matches: 8. Germline values: CDR1 WSHSY, CDR2 SAAADI. The CDR3: CASSESGQGAGTEAFF. CDR3 coding DNA: TGCGCCAGCAGTGAGTCCGGTCAGGGGGCAGGTACTGAAGCTTTCTTT.

This chain joins TRBV5-1 and TRBJ2-7; D is perhaps TRBD2 (5 bases). V dropped 1 base and J dropped 5 bases, with 16 bases sitting between them. This CDR3 comprises 15 residues. CDR1 is SGHRS, CDR2 YFSETQ, per germline. In nucleotides, the CDR3 is TGCGCCAGCAGCTTGTTGTCCTTCGGGAAAAACGAGCAGTACTTC. Translated: CASSLLSFGKNEQYF.

This chain connects TRBV19 to TRBJ1-5; D is ambiguous. CDR3 size: 15 residues. V was clipped by 1 base and J by 0 bases, with 7 bases between them. Germline V CDR1 and CDR2: LNHDA, SQIVND (reference sequence). The CDR3 reads CASSIALRSNQPQHF. CDR3 in DNA: TGTGCCAGTAGTATAGCGCTTCGTAGCAATCAGCCCCAGCATTTT. Drawing the rest from reference TRBV19 and TRBJ1-5, the complete variable domain is DGGITQSPKYLFRKEGQNVTLSCEQNLNHDAMYWYRQDPGQGLRLIYYSQIVNDFQKGDIAEGYSVSREKKESFPLTVTSAQKNPTAFYLCASSIALRSNQPQHFGDGTRLSIL.

This rearrangement joins TRBV9 to TRBJ2-2, with 9 bases aligning to TRBD1. Germline CDR1 reads SGDLS; CDR2 reads YYNGEE. The CDR3 has 18 residues. The trim removed 1 base at V and 4 bases at J, leaving 11 bases unmatched. CDR3 in amino acids: CASSVPQGDRDATGELFF. In DNA, the CDR3 is TGTGCCAGCAGCGTACCTCAGGGGGACAGGGACGCCACCGGGGAGCTGTTTTTT.

The rearrangement links TRBV11-2 to TRBJ2-1; D may correspond to TRBD1 or TRBD2 (5 bases each). In germline, CDR1 is SGHAT, CDR2 FQNNGV. V shed 1 base and J shed 6 bases, with 13 bases lying between them. CDR3 length: 15 amino acids. CDR3 amino acids: CASSLGTGTPNEQFF. The CDR3 region has the DNA TGTGCCAGCAGCTTAGGTACCGGGACGCCCAATGAGCAGTTCTTC.

Turning to this clone: Additional DNA sequences in this sample encode the identical CDR3. The chain employs TRBV30 and TRBJ2-7, with a weak D call TRBD1 (6 bases). V was trimmed by 0 bases and J by 4 bases, leaving 13 bases between them. CDR1 is GTSNPN, CDR2 SVGIG, per germline (reference sequence). There are 14 residues in the CDR3. The CDR3 DNA sequence: TGTGCCTGGAGTGTAGGGCAGGGGATTTACGAGCAGTACTTC. Residues: CAWSVGQGIYEQYF.

The chain employs TRBV20-1 and TRBJ2-1; weak D call: TRBD1 (6 bases). CDR1 DFQATT and CDR2 SNEGSKA come from the germline V gene (reference sequence). V was clipped by 5 bases and J by 12 bases, with 11 bases between them. This CDR3 is built from 10 residues. In nucleotides, the CDR3 is TGCAGTGCTCCTGGACAGAGGCAGTTCTTC. It specifies CSAPGQRQFF.

The chain has TRBV7-9 and TRBJ2-5; weak D call: TRBD1 (6 bases). Germline values: CDR1 SEHNR, CDR2 FQNEAQ (reference sequence). The CDR3 has 15 amino acids. V was trimmed by 3 bases and J by 3 bases, leaving 14 bases between them. The CDR3 sequence: CASSFPTGTEETQYF. The CDR3 DNA sequence: TGTGCCAGCAGCTTTCCGACAGGCACCGAAGAGACCCAGTACTTC.

This clone was observed once. CDR3 sequence: CASSPTTGTYEQYF. DNA of the CDR3: TGTGCCAGCAGCCCCACGACAGGGACCTACGAGCAGTACTTC. This chain uses TRBV7-6 with TRBJ2-7; 7 bases are a match to TRBD1. Trimming cost V 5 bases and J 2 bases; bases outside gene matches: 6. The CDR3 totals 14 residues. Per the germline V gene, CDR1 is SGHVS and CDR2 is FNYEAQ. Filled out from reference TRBV7-6 and TRBJ2-7, the complete variable domain reads GAGVSQSPRYKVTKRGQDVALRCDPISGHVSLYWYRQALGQGPEFLTYFNYEAQQDKSGLPNDRFSAERPEGSISTLTIQRTEQRDSAMYRCASSPTTGTYEQYFGPGTRLTVT.

The chain uses TRBV4-1 and TRBJ2-7, with D possibly TRBD2 on 7 matching bases. Trimming took 1 base from V and 4 from J, leaving 11 bases between them. The germline V gene encodes CDR1 MGHRA and CDR2 YSYEKL. CDR3 length equals 14 residues. CDR3 nucleotides: TGCGCCAGCAGCCAAGCGGGGGGCGCGTACGAGCAGTACTTC. Protein product: CASSQAGGAYEQYF.

In its sample, this clone was seen once. The genes are TRBV14 and TRBJ2-2; TRBD2 matches 7 bases. Germline assignment: CDR1 SGHDN and CDR2 FVKESK. This CDR3 has 16 amino acids. V lost 1 base, J lost 7 bases, and 9 bases stayed unmatched. The CDR3 DNA sequence: TGTGCCAGCAGCCAAGGAGCGGCGGGAGTTGTCGGGGAGCTGTTTTTT. This gives the protein CASSQGAAGVVGELFF.

The CDR3 DNA is TGTGCCAGCACCGACAGGGGCGCCTATGGCTACACCTTC. Translating it yields CASTDRGAYGYTF. The rearrangement links TRBV28 to TRBJ1-2, with TRBD1 identical over 8 bases. V shed 7 bases and J 4 bases; nucleotides not matched to a gene: 5. Germline V gives CDR1 MDHEN, CDR2 SYDVKM. This CDR3 region has 13 residues.